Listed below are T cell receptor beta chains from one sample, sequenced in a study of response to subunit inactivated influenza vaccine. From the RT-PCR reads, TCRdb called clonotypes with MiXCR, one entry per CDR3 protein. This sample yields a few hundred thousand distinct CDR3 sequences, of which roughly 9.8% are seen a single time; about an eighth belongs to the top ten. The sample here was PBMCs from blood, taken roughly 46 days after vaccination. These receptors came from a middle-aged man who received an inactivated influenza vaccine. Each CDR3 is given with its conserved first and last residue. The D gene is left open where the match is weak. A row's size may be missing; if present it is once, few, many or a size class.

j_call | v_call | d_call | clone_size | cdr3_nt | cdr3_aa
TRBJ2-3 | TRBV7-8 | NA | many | TGTGCCAGCAGCTCGCCTACCCGCTTCAGCACAGATACGCAGTATTTT | CASSSPTRFSTDTQYF
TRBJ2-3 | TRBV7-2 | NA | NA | TGTGCCAGCAGCTTAGTAGGGTTGCGAAGCACAGATACGCAGTATTTT | CASSLVGLRSTDTQYF
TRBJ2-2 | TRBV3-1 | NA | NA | TGTGCCAGCAGCCAGGGGACCGGGACTTCGAACACCGGGGAGCTGTTTTTT | CASSQGTGTSNTGELFF
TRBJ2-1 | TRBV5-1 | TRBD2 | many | TGCGCCAGCAGCTTGGGCGGCGGGGGGGCCTACAATGAGCAGTTCTTC | CASSLGGGGAYNEQFF
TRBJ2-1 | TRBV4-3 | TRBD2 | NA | TGCGCCAGCAGCCGCCAACTAGCGGGGGGGCAGAATGAGCAGTTCTTC | CASSRQLAGGQNEQFF
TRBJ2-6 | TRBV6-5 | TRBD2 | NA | TGTGCCAGCAGTTACATGTTCGCGGGGGGTGGGGCCAACGTCCTGACTTTC | CASSYMFAGGGANVLTF
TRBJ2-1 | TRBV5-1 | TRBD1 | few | TGCGCCAGCAGCTCTGGGGACAGGGCGTACAATGAGCAGTTCTTC | CASSSGDRAYNEQFF
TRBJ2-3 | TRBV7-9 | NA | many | TGTGCCAGCAGCTTAGAGTACACAGATACGCAGTATTTT | CASSLEYTDTQYF
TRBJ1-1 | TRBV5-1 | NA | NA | TGCGCCAGCAGCTTGTCAGGGAGAGGTGAAGCTTTCTTT | CASSLSGRGEAFF
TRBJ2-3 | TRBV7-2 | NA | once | TGTGCCAGCAGCTCCCACCCTAGGACTGGGAGCACAGATACGCAGTATTTT | CASSSHPRTGSTDTQYF
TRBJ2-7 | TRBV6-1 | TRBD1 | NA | TGTGCCAGCAGCAACCGACAGGGGAACTCCTACGAGCAGTACTTC | CASSNRQGNSYEQYF
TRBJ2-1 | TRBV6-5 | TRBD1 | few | TGTGCCAGCAGTTCCGTCGGCAAGGGGGCTGAGCAGTTCTTC | CASSSVGKGAEQFF
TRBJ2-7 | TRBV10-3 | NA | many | TGTGCCATCAGTAAGAGGACCCTCGAAGGTGTCAACGAGCAGTACTTC | CAISKRTLEGVNEQYF